The rows below give T cell receptor beta chains drawn from one sample of a study of T-cell reconstitution after alpha-beta-depleted transplantation in children. MiXCR was run by TCRdb on the PCR reads, yielding one entry per CDR3 protein. This sample has over 550,000 distinct CDR3 sequences, with over 9.5% found just once. The specimen was PBMCs from the stem cell graft donor, collected from the stem cell graft. Source of these receptors: a human donor who donated a stem cell graft to a child with acute myeloid leukemia. Both conserved end residues are part of each CDR3.

cdr3_aa cdr3_length v_call
CASSVGQGYSPLHF 14 TRBV9
CASSRWDTQETQYF 14 TRBV5-1
CASSAAGGGQPQHF 14 TRBV19
CASALSQGADTGNTIYF 17 TRBV6-1
CSDGDGKTQYF 11 TRBV20-1
CSARVQAQRNYNEQFF 16 TRBV20-1
CSVEGTAIDTDTQYF 15 TRBV29-1
CASKLAGGNEQFF 13 TRBV12-3/TRBV12-4
CASSLAGVSGRAYNEQFF 18 TRBV12-3/TRBV12-4
CASSQDRVGNSNPLNYEQYF 20 TRBV4-2
CASRPGYSNQPQHF 14 TRBV12-3/TRBV12-4
CAWMGTFTDTQYF 13 TRBV30
CASRPQVNSNQPQHF 15 TRBV4-1
CASSHLPPGRDTEAFF 16 TRBV4-1
CASSLVRQGLTDTQYF 16 TRBV7-8
CASSATGSDTQYF 13 TRBV7-3
CASSSQYGGNTEAFF 15 TRBV5-8
CASSDPGTGKETQYF 15 TRBV7-3
CASSSQASVDNEQFF 15 TRBV27
CSARPRGGAVGFF 13 TRBV20-1
CSARTPNSYNEQFF 14 TRBV20-1
CSARTLVGEQFF 12 TRBV20-1
CASSFSAGNEQFF 13 TRBV27
CASSYAGAQYF 11 TRBV27
CASVLLAGGTGELFF 15 TRBV6-1
CATSRGFGASTEAFF 15 TRBV15
CASSQGALYYNEQFF 15 TRBV6-4
CSARRGWDTEAFF 13 TRBV20-1
CSVPQTGGHGYTF 13 TRBV29-1
CASSPTHGSNQPQHF 15 TRBV28
CASSPKNASFSYEQYF 16 TRBV27
CASSLARVGEKLFF 14 TRBV5-1
CASSAPAASTDTQYF 15 TRBV7-2
CASSPTGVMGAFF 13 TRBV5-1
CASSLGLSSGANVLTF 16 TRBV5-1
CASSLYTRQGPVNEQFF 17 TRBV7-2
CASSADTGKTQYF 13 TRBV25-1
CASSREDTYEQYF 13 TRBV5-1
CASSVVAGGIGQYF 14 TRBV27
CASSSLSPLALGPGGQYF 18 TRBV11-2
CASSPLVSTGELFF 14 TRBV3-1
CARPGQACSGANVLTF 16 TRBV6-2/TRBV6-3
CASSSTDVFEQYF 13 TRBV7-2
CASSQVLGLAVADTQYF 17 TRBV3-1
CAISDPGQVGANVLTF 16 TRBV10-3
CASSLTSGISYEQYF 15 TRBV27
CATSDRGTSGPISYNEQFF 19 TRBV24-1
CASSLGPQPARNEQFF 16 TRBV5-1
CASSLRHGSAPKEQYF 16 TRBV28
CASSATGTAIYEQYF 15 TRBV9
CASSVGQSGYTF 12 TRBV7-2
CASSSARPYEQYF 13 TRBV6-5
CASSLASAGAKDTQYF 16 TRBV5-1
CASSLVIAAGELFF 14 TRBV12-3/TRBV12-4
CASSLSVGILQETQYF 16 TRBV7-9
CSARGIPGEGADTQYF 16 TRBV20-1
CASSLVAAGVDGDTQYF 17 TRBV7-2